This TCR beta chain was recorded in a study of T-cell reconstitution after alpha-beta-depleted transplantation in children. This clonotype was recorded many times. The CDR3 contains 14 residues. V lost 7 bases and J lost 3, with 15 bases in between. TCRbeta library construction was performed incorporating unique molecular identifiers. From the PCR reads, TCRdb called clonotypes with MiXCR, one entry per CDR3 protein. The table lists about 110,000 distinct CDR3 sequences, over 9% of them singletons, with roughly 8% in the top ten. The chain joins TRBV12-3 or TRBV12-4 to TRBJ1-1, with a possible D match to TRBD1 (5 bases). The clonotype comes from a human donor who donated a stem cell graft to a child with acute lymphoblastic leukemia. Sequenced material: PBMCs from the stem cell graft donor, taken from the stem cell graft. The CDR3 coding sequence is TGTGCCAGCACTAAACAACAGGTTGACACTGAAGCTTTCTTT. Encoded protein: CASTKQQVDTEAFF.